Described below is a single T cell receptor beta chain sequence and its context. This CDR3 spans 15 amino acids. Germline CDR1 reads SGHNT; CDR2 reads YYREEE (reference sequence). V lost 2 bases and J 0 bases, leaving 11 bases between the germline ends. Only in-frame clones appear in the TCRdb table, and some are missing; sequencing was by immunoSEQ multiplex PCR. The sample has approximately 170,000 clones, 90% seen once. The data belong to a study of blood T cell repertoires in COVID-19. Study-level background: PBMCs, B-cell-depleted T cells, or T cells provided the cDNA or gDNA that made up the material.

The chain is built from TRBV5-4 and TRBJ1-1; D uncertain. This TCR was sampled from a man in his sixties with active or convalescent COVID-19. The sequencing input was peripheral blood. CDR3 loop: CASSFQRPLNTEAFF. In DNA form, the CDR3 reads TGTGCCAGCAGCTTTCAGAGGCCTTTGAACACTGAAGCTTTCTTT.